The rows below give T cell receptor beta chains drawn from one sample of a study of beta chain features in type 1 diabetes. Libraries were prepared by immunoSEQ multiplex PCR; TCRdb keeps only in-frame clonotypes and omits some of them. In the table there are 200,000 to 300,000 clones, around 20% of which are singletons. The sample comprised naive CD4+ T cells from blood. These receptors were obtained from a middle-aged woman with type 1 diabetes. Both conserved end residues are part of each CDR3. D genes are given only for firm matches. Only some rows state a clone size, as once, few, many or a class for expanded clones.

size	D	J	V	DNA	CDR3
.	TRBD2	TRBJ2-3	TRBV7-6	TGTGCCAGCAGCCGGGCCGGGACTAGCGCAGATACGCAGTATTTT	CASSRAGTSADTQYF
.	TRBD1	TRBJ1-2	TRBV9	TGTGCCAGCAGCGTGGGACAGGGAGATTATGGCTACACCTTC	CASSVGQGDYGYTF
few	.	TRBJ1-5	TRBV6-5	TGTGCCAGCAGTTACATAAGGGGACAGCCCCAGCATTTT	CASSYIRGQPQHF
few	.	TRBJ2-5	TRBV29-1	TGCAGCGTTGAAGATGCGGGGACCCAGTACTTC	CSVEDAGTQYF
few	TRBD2	TRBJ2-3	TRBV15	TGTGCCACCAGCGGGGGGTGGCTAGCGGGAACAGATACGCAGTATTTT	CATSGGWLAGTDTQYF
.	.	TRBJ2-5	TRBV28	TGTGCCAGCAGTGGCTCGACAAGGGGTGAAGAGACCCAGTACTTC	CASSGSTRGEETQYF
.	TRBD2	TRBJ2-2	TRBV2	TGTGCCAGCAGTCCGGCTAGCGGGAACACCGGGGAGCTGTTTTTT	CASSPASGNTGELFF
few	TRBD2	TRBJ2-1	TRBV29-1	TGCAGCGTTGCGATTAGCGGGGGTAACAATGAGCAGTTCTTC	CSVAISGGNNEQFF
few	.	TRBJ1-1	TRBV7-9	TGTGCCAGCAGCCAACTGGCAGGGGCCGGGAACACTGAAGCTTTCTTT	CASSQLAGAGNTEAFF
.	TRBD2	TRBJ2-5	TRBV4-1	TGCGCCAGCAGCCAAGGGCTAGCGGGTTCTCAAGAGACCCAGTACTTC	CASSQGLAGSQETQYF
.	TRBD1	TRBJ1-2	TRBV20-1	TGCAGTGCAGGGGGCCTCACCTTC	CSAGGLTF
.	TRBD1	TRBJ1-5	TRBV5-6	TGTGCCAGCAGCTTGGGGACAGGGCTGAATCAGCCCCAGCATTTT	CASSLGTGLNQPQHF
.	.	TRBJ2-7	TRBV6-5	TGTGCCAGCAGTTACCAAACAGGATACGAGCAGTACTTC	CASSYQTGYEQYF
.	.	TRBJ2-5	TRBV2	TGTGCCAGCAGTGTAACCCCCCACAGGGAAGAGACCCAGTACTTC	CASSVTPHREETQYF
.	.	TRBJ1-2	TRBV29-1	TGCAGCGTTGATTCGGGGTCCCATGGCTACACCTTC	CSVDSGSHGYTF
.	.	TRBJ2-6	TRBV19	TGTGCCAGTAGTATAGGCCCCAGGGAATCTGGGGCCAACGTCCTGACTTTC	CASSIGPRESGANVLTF
few	.	TRBJ2-5	TRBV10-3	TGTGCCATCATGGAGGGGGCGGGAGAGACCCAGTACTTC	CAIMEGAGETQYF
.	TRBD1	TRBJ1-1	TRBV30	TGTGCCTGGAGTGTAGGACAGGGGAACACTGAAGCTTTCTTT	CAWSVGQGNTEAFF
.	TRBD2	TRBJ2-1	TRBV5-1	TGCGCCAGCAGCTTACTAGCGGGAGACGGCAATGAGCAGTTCTTC	CASSLLAGDGNEQFF
.	.	TRBJ1-1	TRBV7-2	TGTGCCAGCACCATAGTGGAGGGAGTGAACACTGAAGCTTTCTTT	CASTIVEGVNTEAFF
few	.	TRBJ2-7	TRBV14	TGTGCCAGCAGCATACAGGGCGGGTTCGAGCAGTACTTC	CASSIQGGFEQYF
few	.	TRBJ1-2	TRBV28	TGTGCCTCAGGGTTAAACTATGGCTACACCTTC	CASGLNYGYTF
.	.	TRBJ1-6	TRBV4-1	TGCGCCAGCAGCCCCCGACAGGATTCACCCCTCCACTTT	CASSPRQDSPLHF
few	.	TRBJ2-7	TRBV11-2	TGTGCCAGCAGCAGGCTACAGGGACCCACATACTACGAGCAGTACTTC	CASSRLQGPTYYEQYF
.	.	TRBJ1-1	TRBV28	TGTGCCAGCACCAAACGGGAGGTCTTACAAGCTTTCTTT	CASTKREVLQAFF
.	TRBD1	TRBJ1-5	TRBV27	TGTGCCAGCAGTCCTTACAGGGGTGGCAATCAGCCCCAGCATTTT	CASSPYRGGNQPQHF
few	TRBD2	TRBJ2-2	TRBV9	TGTGCCAGCAGTGCCCGGGGGGGAAACACCGGGGAGCTGTTTTTT	CASSARGGNTGELFF
.	.	TRBJ2-1	TRBV14	TGTGCCAGCAGCCAAGCGGGAAGAGGACATGAGCAGTTCTTC	CASSQAGRGHEQFF
once	.	TRBJ2-7	TRBV30	TGTGCCTGGAGGGGGTCTCTTAGCGACGAGCAGTACTTC	CAWRGSLSDEQYF
.	.	TRBJ1-1	TRBV9	TGTGCCAGCAGCGTAAGAGGAGGTACTGAAGCTTTCTTT	CASSVRGGTEAFF